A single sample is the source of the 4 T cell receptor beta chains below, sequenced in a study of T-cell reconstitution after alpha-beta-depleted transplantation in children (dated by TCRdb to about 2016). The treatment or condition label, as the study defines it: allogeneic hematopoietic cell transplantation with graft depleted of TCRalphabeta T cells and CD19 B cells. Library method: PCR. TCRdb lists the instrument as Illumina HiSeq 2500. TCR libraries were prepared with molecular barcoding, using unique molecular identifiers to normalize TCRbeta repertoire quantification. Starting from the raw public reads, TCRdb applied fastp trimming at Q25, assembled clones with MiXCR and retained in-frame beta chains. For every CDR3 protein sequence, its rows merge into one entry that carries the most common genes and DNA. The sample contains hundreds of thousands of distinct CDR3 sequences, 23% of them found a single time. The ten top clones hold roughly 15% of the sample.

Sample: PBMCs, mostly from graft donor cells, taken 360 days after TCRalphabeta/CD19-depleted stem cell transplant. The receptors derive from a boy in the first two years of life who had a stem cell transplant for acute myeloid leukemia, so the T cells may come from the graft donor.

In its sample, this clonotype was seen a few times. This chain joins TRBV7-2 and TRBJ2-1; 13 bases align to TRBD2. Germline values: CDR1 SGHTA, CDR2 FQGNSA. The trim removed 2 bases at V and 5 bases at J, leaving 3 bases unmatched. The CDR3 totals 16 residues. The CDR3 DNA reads TGTGCCAGCAGCTTACAGGGACTAGCGGGGAACAATGAGCAGTTCTTC. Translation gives CASSLQGLAGNNEQFF.

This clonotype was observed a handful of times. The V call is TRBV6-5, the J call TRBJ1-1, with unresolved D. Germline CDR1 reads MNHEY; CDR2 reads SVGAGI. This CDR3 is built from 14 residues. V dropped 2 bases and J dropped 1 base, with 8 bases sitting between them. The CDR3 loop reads CASSYKGENTEAFF. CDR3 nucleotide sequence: TGTGCCAGCAGTTACAAGGGAGAGAACACTGAAGCTTTCTTT.

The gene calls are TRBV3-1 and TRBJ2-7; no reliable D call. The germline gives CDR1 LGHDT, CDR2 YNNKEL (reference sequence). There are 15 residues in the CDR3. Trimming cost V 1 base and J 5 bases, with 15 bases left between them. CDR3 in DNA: TGTGCCAGCAGCCAAGGGTGGGGATCTCGGAACGAGCAGTACTTC. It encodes CASSQGWGSRNEQYF.

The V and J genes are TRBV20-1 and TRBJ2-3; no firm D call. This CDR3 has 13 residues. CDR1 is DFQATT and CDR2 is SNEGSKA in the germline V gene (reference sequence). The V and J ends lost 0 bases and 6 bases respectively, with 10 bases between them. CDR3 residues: CSARDLGRDTQYF. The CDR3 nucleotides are TGCAGTGCTAGAGATTTGGGCCGGGATACGCAGTATTTT.